One T cell receptor beta chain is described in this entry. Its cognate antigen is unknown. The junction had 12 bases not matched to a gene; V was cut back by 7 bases and J by 2 bases. CDR3 length: 17 residues. CDR1 and CDR2 from the germline V gene are SNHLY and FYNNEI. The data were taken from a study of OX40 agonist ivuxolimab in advanced cancers. Study-wide background: Ivuxolimab, an antibody acting as an agonist of OX40 (CD134), was used to treat patients. One hepatocellular carcinoma and a couple of cutaneous melanoma patients partially responded.

Study observations and caveats: No antigen was identified for the clonally expanded peripheral T cells.

Using immunoSEQ multiplex PCR, the repertoire was profiled, and TCRdb retains in-frame clones only, with some absent. The sample lists some 150,000 clones, around 93% occurring once. Sequenced here: CD4+ or CD8+ T cells sorted from blood, sampled in a trial of the OX40 agonist ivuxolimab. This clonotype was obtained from an adult with an advanced solid tumor such as melanoma, head and neck, liver or kidney cancer. This chain uses TRBV2 with TRBJ1-5, with 9 bases identical to TRBD1. The CDR3 nucleotides read TGTGCCAGCAAGGGCGGAGGGACAGGGATTGGCAATCAGCCCCAGCATTTT. Translation: CASKGGGTGIGNQPQHF.